The 6 T cell receptor beta chains reported below all come from one sample, sequenced in a study of blood T cell repertoires in COVID-19. Generated by immunoSEQ multiplex PCR, the TCRdb table keeps only in-frame clones and is missing some. The sample consists of 250,000 to 350,000 clones, 80% to 90% of them appearing once. Material for sequencing was PBMCs or T cells enriched from blood (not recorded which). The receptor set was obtained from a woman aged 18-29 years who had recovered from COVID-19.

CDR3 sequence reads: CASSQERTGAYEQYF. DNA of the CDR3: TGTGCCAGCAGCCAAGAGAGGACAGGAGCCTACGAGCAGTACTTC. The gene calls are TRBV4-2 and TRBJ2-7; TRBD1 matches 7 bases. CDR1 and CDR2 (germline): LGHNA, YNFKEQ. This CDR3 has 15 residues. The V and J ends lost 0 bases and 2 bases, in that order; junction bases with no gene match: 4.

The rearrangement uses TRBV28 and TRBJ2-7; no clear D gene. The V and J ends lost 6 bases and 2 bases respectively, with 14 bases between them. The CDR3 spans 14 residues. From germline, CDR1 is MDHEN and CDR2 SYDVKM. CDR3 loop: CASSLAPRAYEQYF. The CDR3 DNA is TGTGCCAGCAGCTTAGCTCCTCGCGCCTACGAGCAGTACTTC.

The J gene is TRBJ1-4, the V gene TRBV18; the D is unclear. Trimming shortened V by 0 bases and J by 8 bases, and 10 bases separated the two germline ends. Germline CDR1 is KGHSH and CDR2 is LQKENI. This CDR3 region has 14 residues. CDR3 amino acids: CASSPPRTVEKLFF. In DNA, the CDR3 is TGTGCCAGCTCACCACCGAGGACTGTGGAAAAACTGTTTTTT. The entire variable domain, with the rest obtained from reference TRBV18 and TRBJ1-4, is as follows: NAGVMQNPRHLVRRRGQEARLRCSPMKGHSHVYWYRQLPEEGLKFMVYLQKENIIDESGMPKERFSAEFPKEGPSILRIQQVVRGDSAAYFCASSPPRTVEKLFFGSGTQLSVL.

This clone was detected once. The V gene is TRBV7-2, the J gene TRBJ1-6, with unresolved D. V was clipped by 1 base and J by 7 bases, with 5 bases between them. The CDR3 consists of 13 residues. CDR1 is SGHTA, CDR2 FQGNSA, per germline. CDR3 sequence reads: CASSLDWNSPLHF. The CDR3 bases are TGTGCCAGCAGCTTAGACTGGAATTCACCCCTCCACTTT.

This chain links TRBV3-1 (or the pseudogene TRBV3-2) with TRBJ2-7; TRBD1 matches at 7 bases. V dropped 0 bases and J dropped 2; count of bases not matched to a gene: 1. This CDR3 region has 14 residues. The germline gives CDR1 LGHDT, CDR2 YNNKEL (reference sequence). In nucleotides, the CDR3 is TGTGCCAGCAGCCAAGAGCAGGGGGCCTACGAGCAGTACTTC. Protein product: CASSQEQGAYEQYF.

This clone has more than one count but fewer than ten. The CDR3 DNA sequence: TGTGCCAGCAGCTTCGAACCTACGAACACCGGGGAGCTGTTTTTT. Amino acids: CASSFEPTNTGELFF. J is TRBJ2-2 and V is TRBV5-5; D remains ambiguous. V was pared by 2 bases and J by 0 bases, with 8 bases between. The V gene's germline CDR1 is SGHKS and CDR2 YYEKEE (reference sequence). CDR3 length equals 15 residues.